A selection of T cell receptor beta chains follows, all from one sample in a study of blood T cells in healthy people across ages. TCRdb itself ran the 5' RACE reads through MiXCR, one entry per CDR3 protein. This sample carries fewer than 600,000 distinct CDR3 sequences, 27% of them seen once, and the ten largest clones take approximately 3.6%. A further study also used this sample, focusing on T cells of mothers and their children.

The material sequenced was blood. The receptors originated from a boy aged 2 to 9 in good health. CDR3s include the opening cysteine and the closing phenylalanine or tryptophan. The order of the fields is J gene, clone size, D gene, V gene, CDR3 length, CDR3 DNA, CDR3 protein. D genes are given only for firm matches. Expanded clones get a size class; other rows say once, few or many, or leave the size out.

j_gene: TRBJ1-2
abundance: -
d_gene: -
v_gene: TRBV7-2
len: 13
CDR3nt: TGTGCCAGCAGCTTTCGGCAAAACTATGGCTACACCTTC
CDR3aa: CASSFRQNYGYTF

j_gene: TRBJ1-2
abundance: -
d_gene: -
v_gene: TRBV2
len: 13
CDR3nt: TGTGCCAGCAGTGCTGGAGGGGGAGAGGGCTACACCTTC
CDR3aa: CASSAGGGEGYTF

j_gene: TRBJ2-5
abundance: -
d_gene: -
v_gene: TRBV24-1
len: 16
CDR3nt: TGTGCCACCAGTGATTTGCGTAGCGCCGAGGGAGAGACCCAGTACTTC
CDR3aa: CATSDLRSAEGETQYF

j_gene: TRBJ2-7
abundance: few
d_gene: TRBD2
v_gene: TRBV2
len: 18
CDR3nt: TGTGCCAGCAGTCCGGGACTAGCGGGAGGAAAAAGCTCCTACGAGCAGTACTTC
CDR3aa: CASSPGLAGGKSSYEQYF

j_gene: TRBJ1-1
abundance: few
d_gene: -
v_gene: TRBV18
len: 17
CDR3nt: TGTGCCAGCTCACTCGGGGTTCCACGGAGGGGGGGTACTGAAGCTTTCTTT
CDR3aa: CASSLGVPRRGGTEAFF

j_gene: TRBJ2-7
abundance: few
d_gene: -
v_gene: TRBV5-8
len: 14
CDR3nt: TGTGCCAGCAGCCACGACTATTTCTCCTACGAGCAGTACTTC
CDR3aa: CASSHDYFSYEQYF

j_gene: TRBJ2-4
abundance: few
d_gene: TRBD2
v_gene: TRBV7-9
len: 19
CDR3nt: TGTGCCAGCAGCCCTCGGCGGACTAGCGGGGGGGCAGCCAAAAACATTCAGTACTTC
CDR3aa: CASSPRRTSGGAAKNIQYF

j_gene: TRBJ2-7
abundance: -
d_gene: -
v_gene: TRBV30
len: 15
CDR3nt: TGTGCCTGGAGTGAGTTCGGCCGGGGGAAATACGAGCAGTACTTC
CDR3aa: CAWSEFGRGKYEQYF

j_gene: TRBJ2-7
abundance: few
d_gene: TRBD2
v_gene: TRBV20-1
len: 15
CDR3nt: TGCAGTGCTAGAGGGACTAGCGGGGGCCCCTACGAGCAGTACTTC
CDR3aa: CSARGTSGGPYEQYF

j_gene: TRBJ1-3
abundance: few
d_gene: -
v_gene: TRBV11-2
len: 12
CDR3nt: TGTGCCAGCAGCGAACCTGGAAACACCATATATTTT
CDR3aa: CASSEPGNTIYF

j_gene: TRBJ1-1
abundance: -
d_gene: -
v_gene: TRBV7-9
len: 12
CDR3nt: TGTGCCAGCAGTCCATGGGATGATGAAGCTTTCTTT
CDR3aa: CASSPWDDEAFF

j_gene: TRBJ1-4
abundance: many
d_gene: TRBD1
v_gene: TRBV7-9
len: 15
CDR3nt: TGTGCCAGCAGCTCCCCACAGGGGGCGCGAGAAAAACTGTTTTTT
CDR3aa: CASSSPQGAREKLFF

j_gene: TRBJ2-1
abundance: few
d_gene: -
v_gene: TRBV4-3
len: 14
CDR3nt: TGCGCCAGCAGCCAAGATCACGCCGATAATGAGCAGTTCTTC
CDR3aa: CASSQDHADNEQFF

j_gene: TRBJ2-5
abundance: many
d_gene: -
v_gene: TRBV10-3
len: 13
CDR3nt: TGTGCCATCAGTGTTACGGACCAAGAGACCCAGTACTTC
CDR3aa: CAISVTDQETQYF

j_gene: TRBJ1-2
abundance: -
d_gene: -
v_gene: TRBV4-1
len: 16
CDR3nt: TGCGCCAGCAGCCAAGCGTGGGAACCGACGGTCTATGGCTACACCTTC
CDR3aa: CASSQAWEPTVYGYTF

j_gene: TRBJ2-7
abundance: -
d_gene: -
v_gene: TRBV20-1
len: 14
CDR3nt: TGCAGTGCTAGGCGGAGGGGGCTGTACTACGAGCAGTACTTC
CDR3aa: CSARRRGLYYEQYF

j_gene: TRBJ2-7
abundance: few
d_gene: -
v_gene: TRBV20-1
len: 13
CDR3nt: TGCAGCGCTAGAGGCTGGGGGAGCTACGAGCAGTACTTC
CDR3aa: CSARGWGSYEQYF

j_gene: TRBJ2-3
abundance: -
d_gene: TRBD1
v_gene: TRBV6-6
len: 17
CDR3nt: TGTGCCAGCAGTTACTTACAGGGGGAGCGTTTGACAGATACGCAGTATTTT
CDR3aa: CASSYLQGERLTDTQYF

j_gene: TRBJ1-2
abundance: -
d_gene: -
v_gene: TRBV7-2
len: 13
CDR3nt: TGTGCCAGCAGCTTATCGCGGAACTATGGCTACACCTTC
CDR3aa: CASSLSRNYGYTF

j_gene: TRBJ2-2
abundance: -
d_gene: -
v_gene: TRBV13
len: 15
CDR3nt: TGTGCCAGCAGCTTCGAGGCCCCGGACACCGGGGAGCTGTTTTTT
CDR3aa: CASSFEAPDTGELFF

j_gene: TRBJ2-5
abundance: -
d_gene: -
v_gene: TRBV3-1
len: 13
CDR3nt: TGTGCCAGCAGGATTAGCGCTCAAGAGACCCAGTACTTC
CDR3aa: CASRISAQETQYF

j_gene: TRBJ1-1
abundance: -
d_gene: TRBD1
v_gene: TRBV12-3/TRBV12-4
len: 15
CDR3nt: TGTGCCAGCAGTTTAGCCGACAGGGCTGACACTGAAGCTTTCTTT
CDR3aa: CASSLADRADTEAFF

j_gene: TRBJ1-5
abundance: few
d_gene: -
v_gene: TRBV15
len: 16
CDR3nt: TGTGCCACCAGCCATACCGGGACATATAGCAATCAGCCCCAGCATTTT
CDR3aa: CATSHTGTYSNQPQHF

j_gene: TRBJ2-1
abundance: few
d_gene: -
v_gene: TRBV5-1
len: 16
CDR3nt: TGCGCCAGCAGCTGGGACAGCGGAGGGTCCTACAATGAGCAGTTCTTC
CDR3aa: CASSWDSGGSYNEQFF

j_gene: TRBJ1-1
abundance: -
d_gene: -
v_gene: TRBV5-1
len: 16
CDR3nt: TGCGCCAGCAGCTTAACCCAGATGATCGGGCGCACTGAAGCTTTCTTT
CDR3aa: CASSLTQMIGRTEAFF

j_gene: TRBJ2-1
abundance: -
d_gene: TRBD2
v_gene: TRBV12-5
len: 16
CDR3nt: TGTGCTAGTGGTTCCGCTAGCGGGAGGAATTACAATGAGCAGTTCTTC
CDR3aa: CASGSASGRNYNEQFF

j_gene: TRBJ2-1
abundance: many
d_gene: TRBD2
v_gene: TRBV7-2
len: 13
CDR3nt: TGTGCCAGCAGCTTAGGAGCGGGGACTGCGCAGTTCTTC
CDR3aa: CASSLGAGTAQFF

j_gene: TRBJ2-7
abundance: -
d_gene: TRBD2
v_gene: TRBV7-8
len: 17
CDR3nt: TGTGCCAGCAGCTTAGTCGGACTAGCCGACCTTTTCTACGAGCAGTACTTC
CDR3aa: CASSLVGLADLFYEQYF

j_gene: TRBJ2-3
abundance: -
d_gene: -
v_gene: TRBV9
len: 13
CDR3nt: TGTGCCAGCAGCGTAGAACCAGGGTATACGCAGTATTTT
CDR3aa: CASSVEPGYTQYF

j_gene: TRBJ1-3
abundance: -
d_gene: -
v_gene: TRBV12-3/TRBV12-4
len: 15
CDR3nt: TGTGCCAGCAGTCCCGACGTTGACTCTGGAAACACCATATATTTT
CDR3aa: CASSPDVDSGNTIYF

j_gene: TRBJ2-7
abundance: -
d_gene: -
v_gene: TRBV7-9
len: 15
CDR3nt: TGTGCCAGCAGCCCTACAGGTTCCCGCTCTGACGAGCAGTACTTC
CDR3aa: CASSPTGSRSDEQYF

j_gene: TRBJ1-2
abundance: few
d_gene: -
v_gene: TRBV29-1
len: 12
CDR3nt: TGCAGCGTTGGTTCGTCCAACTATGGCTACACCTTC
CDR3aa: CSVGSSNYGYTF

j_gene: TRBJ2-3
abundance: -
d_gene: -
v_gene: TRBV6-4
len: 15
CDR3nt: TGTGCCAGCAGTGACTCTACTTGGGAGAGGGCACCGCAGTATTTT
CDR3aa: CASSDSTWERAPQYF

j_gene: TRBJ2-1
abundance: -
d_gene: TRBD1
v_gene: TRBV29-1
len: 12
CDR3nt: TGCAGCGCTTGGGACAGGGGTAGGGAGCAGTTCTTC
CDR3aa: CSAWDRGREQFF

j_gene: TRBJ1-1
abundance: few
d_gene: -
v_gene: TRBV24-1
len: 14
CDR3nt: TGTGCCACCAGTGAACACGGTCCGAACACTGAAGCTTTCTTT
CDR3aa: CATSEHGPNTEAFF

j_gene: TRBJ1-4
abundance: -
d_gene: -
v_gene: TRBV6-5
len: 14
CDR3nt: TGTGCCAGCAGACCCGGACAGAGGGATGAAAAACTGTTTTTT
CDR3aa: CASRPGQRDEKLFF

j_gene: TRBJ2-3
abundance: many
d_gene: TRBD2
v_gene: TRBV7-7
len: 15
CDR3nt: TGTGCTAGCAGCCCCGGGACTAGAGGATCAGATACGCAGTATTTT
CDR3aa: CASSPGTRGSDTQYF

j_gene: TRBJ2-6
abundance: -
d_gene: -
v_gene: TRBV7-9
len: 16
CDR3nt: TGTGCCAGCAGCTTCAATTGGGGGGGCCATCCCCACGTCCTGACTTTC
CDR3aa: CASSFNWGGHPHVLTF

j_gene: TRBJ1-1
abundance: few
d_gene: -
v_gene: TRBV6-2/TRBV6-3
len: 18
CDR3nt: TGTGCCAGCAGTTACGCCACCGGGCAGGGGAGAAGTTGGACTGAAGCTTTCTTT
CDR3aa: CASSYATGQGRSWTEAFF

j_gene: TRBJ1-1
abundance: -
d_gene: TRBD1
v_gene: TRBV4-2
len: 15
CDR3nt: TGTGCCAGCAGCCAAGAAACAGGGGATCTTTCTGAAGCTTTCTTT
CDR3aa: CASSQETGDLSEAFF

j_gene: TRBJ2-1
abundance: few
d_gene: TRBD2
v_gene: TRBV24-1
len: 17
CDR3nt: TGTGCCACCAGTGATACCCGCTTCGGGAGGGCCGGGGATGAGCAGTTCTTC
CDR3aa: CATSDTRFGRAGDEQFF

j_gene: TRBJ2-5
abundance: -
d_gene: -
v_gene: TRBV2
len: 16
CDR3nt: TGTGCCAGCAGTGAAGCACTTGGGCAGCTCCAAGAGACCCAGTACTTC
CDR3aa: CASSEALGQLQETQYF

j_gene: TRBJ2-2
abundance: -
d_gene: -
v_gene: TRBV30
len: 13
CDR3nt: TGTGCCTGGAGTCCAGGACGGACCGGGGAGCTGTTTTTT
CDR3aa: CAWSPGRTGELFF

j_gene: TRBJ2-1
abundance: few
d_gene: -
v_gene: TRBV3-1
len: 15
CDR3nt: TGTGCCAGCAGCCAAGAAGCCGCGGATTGGAATGAGCAGTTCTTC
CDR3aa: CASSQEAADWNEQFF

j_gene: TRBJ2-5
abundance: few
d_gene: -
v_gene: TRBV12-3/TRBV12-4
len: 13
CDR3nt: TGTGCCAGCAGTTTATGGTTGAGAGAGACCCAGTACTTC
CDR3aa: CASSLWLRETQYF

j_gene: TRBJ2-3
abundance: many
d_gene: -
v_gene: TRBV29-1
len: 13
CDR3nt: TGCAGCGTTCGTGAGGGCAACGCAGATACGCAGTATTTT
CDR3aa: CSVREGNADTQYF

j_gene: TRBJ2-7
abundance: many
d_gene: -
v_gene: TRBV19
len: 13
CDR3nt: TGTGCCAGTAGTGAGGGGTACGCCTACGAGCAGTACTTC
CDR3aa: CASSEGYAYEQYF

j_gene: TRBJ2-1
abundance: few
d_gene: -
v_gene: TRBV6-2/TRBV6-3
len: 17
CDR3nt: TGTGCCAGCAGTTTGGCGGGCGTCTCAGGGGGGGCGTGGGAGCAGTTCTTC
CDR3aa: CASSLAGVSGGAWEQFF

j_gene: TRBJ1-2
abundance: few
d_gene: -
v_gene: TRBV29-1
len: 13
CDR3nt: TGCAGCGTTCTCCCAATAGGATTGGATGGCTACACCTTC
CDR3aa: CSVLPIGLDGYTF

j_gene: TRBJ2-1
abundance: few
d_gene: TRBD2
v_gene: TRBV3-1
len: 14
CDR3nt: TGTGCCAGCAGCCAAGATGAAAGCGGGAGTAAGGGGTTCTTC
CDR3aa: CASSQDESGSKGFF

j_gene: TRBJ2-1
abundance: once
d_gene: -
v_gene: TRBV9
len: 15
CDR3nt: TGTGCCAGCAGCGCCCTAGTAGGTGGCTACAATGAGCAGTTCTTC
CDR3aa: CASSALVGGYNEQFF